This T cell receptor (beta chain) was captured in a study of molecular identifiers for immune sequencing clone quantification. This clonotype was seen ten or more times. What it recognizes is unknown. One end of the junction is discordant with germline, which a read error may explain. TCRdb used MiXCR to reprocess the PCR reads, holding one entry per CDR3 protein. There are about 630,000 distinct CDR3 sequences in the sample; roughly 27% occur only once, and 0.75% to 0.8% lies in the top ten. Study observations and caveats: For effector cells, clones above 20 RNA copies held over 98% of molecules; for naive cells, under 1%. Jurkat TCR RNA spiked in from one cell could reportedly be detected among 1.1 million or so naive cells.

The CDR3 runs to 13 residues. Libraries used roughly 17,000 to 1,000,000 sorted naive CD8 T cells and 10%, 30% or 50% RNA input. The rearrangement uses TRBV12-3 or TRBV12-4 and TRBJ2-3; 7 nucleotides agree with TRBD2. The sequencing input was naive CD8+ T cells from blood, with Jurkat cell RNA spiked in. Sample subset: FACS-sorted CD8+CD4-CCR7+CD45RA+ naive T cells. This clonotype originated in a human donor in good health. Some libraries in this study had Jurkat cell RNA spiked in. The chain's CDR3 is CASSVTSRDTQYF. The DNA of the CDR3 is TGTGCCAGCAGCGTGACTAGCAGAGATACGCAGTATTTT.